This T cell receptor beta chain was profiled in a study of shared clonotypes between healthy human individuals. J lost 6 bases, V lost 4 bases, and 3 bases had no gene match. This CDR3 comprises 13 residues. Per the germline V gene, CDR1 is SGHRS and CDR2 is YFSETQ. TCRdb's copy holds only in-frame clones and misses some; the assay was immunoSEQ multiplex PCR. Of hundreds of thousands of clones detected, 60% to 75% appear once; the ten largest clones hold roughly 1.9%. The sample comprised memory CD4+ T cells sorted from blood. The subset was: CD45RA-negative fraction. The V gene is TRBV5-1, the J gene TRBJ2-1; TRBD2 aligns across 8 bases. This clonotype was sampled from a woman aged 30 to 39 in good health. The CDR3 protein is CASSPGLGNEQFF. The DNA of the CDR3 is TGCGCCAGCAGCCCGGGACTAGGCAATGAGCAGTTCTTC. Together with reference TRBV5-1 and TRBJ2-1, the CDR3 gives the full variable domain: KAGVTQTPRYLIKTRGQQVTLSCSPISGHRSVSWYQQTPGQGLQFLFEYFSETQRNKGNFPGRFSGRQFSNSRSEMNVSTLELGDSALYLCASSPGLGNEQFFGPGTRLTVL.